This TCR beta chain was recovered during a study of technical replicates of blood from a handful of donors. Using immunoSEQ multiplex PCR, the repertoire was profiled, and TCRdb retains in-frame clones only, with some absent. The sample consists of tens of thousands of clones, 75% to 95% of them appearing once. CDR3 length equals 15 residues. CDR1 is MGHRA, CDR2 YSYEKL, per germline. The V segment lost 4 bases and the J segment 2 bases; nucleotides outside the gene matches: 6. The sequence was collected from a human donor in good health. Sequencing input: T cells isolated from PBMCs. The rearrangement links TRBV4-1 to TRBJ2-7, with 9 bases lining up with TRBD1. DNA of the CDR3: TGCGCCAGCAGCCGGGGGACAGGGAATCCCTACGAGCAGTACTTC. Its translation: CASSRGTGNPYEQYF.